Detailed here is one T cell receptor beta chain. The antigen it binds to is not known. No much larger clonotype is one base removed from it; base qualities were not supplied. The data were taken from a study of cytomegalovirus exposure and HLA in healthy donors (dated by TCRdb to about 2017). In the study overall: According to a later analysis, the approximately 120 validation repertoires were produced on the same platform as the roughly 720 repertoires of the first cohort. Besides the first cohort of hundreds of subjects, a separate validation cohort made up of over 100 different subjects was used. To predict cytomegalovirus infection status, the study brought together high-throughput TCR immunosequencing, statistical association of individual TCRs with disease status, and machine learning. The study was designed to test whether signatures of past pathogen exposure could be identified by cataloging public T cell receptors.

The donors were included in the validation cohort of approximately 120 subjects, a group kept apart from the approximately 650-subject first cohort. Libraries were made using the immunoSEQ multiplex PCR assay. In the original analysis: A statistical classification framework was built for diagnosing cytomegalovirus status from the catalog of TCR beta chain sequences. TCRdb took over this immuneACCESS table, retaining in-frame rearrangements with V and J assigned. Such tables are incomplete; in checked studies, under half of the missing clones stem from an unresolved V gene, and the remainder is unexplained. D and trimming come from the DNA, and the V and J calls and clone size come from that table. The sample table lists roughly 330,000 clones, around 90% of them with a count of one. The ten largest clones capture roughly 1.2% of the sample. The V end loses 3 bases and the J end loses 4 bases, and a stretch of 15 bases separates them. The CDR3, cysteine through phenylalanine, is 15 amino acids long. The DNA shown is the 45-base CDR3, in frame from base 1. CDR1 is given as LNHDA and CDR2 as SQIVND, both from the germline V gene (reference sequence).

The paper's findings and limits, for the study overall: The authors suggested that the approach could potentially be generalized to other disease states and immunological phenotypes. A few of the identified cytomegalovirus-associated TCR beta chains were confirmed in vitro to be specific for cytomegalovirus antigens. A later analysis found that TCRs clustered in the first cohort also tended to co-occur in the roughly 120 validation repertoires, with 94% of cluster scores above 0. The classifier was reported to diagnose cytomegalovirus status with high specificity and sensitivity in both the original and validation cohorts. A later analysis had no HLA typing for the validation cohort, so co-occurrence there was scored across all 120 repertoires. Across donors, most TCR sequences were observed very rarely, whereas some public TCRs were present in many individuals. A total of about 180 TCR beta chains were listed by the study as associated with cytomegalovirus.

This receptor was taken from a woman aged 30 to 39 in good health and CMV-seropositive. Sequencing was carried out using PBMCs. The chain was built from TRBV19 and TRBJ1-2; the D gene is perhaps TRBD1, on 6 matching bases. The CDR3 protein: CASSIIQGKGYGYTF. The DNA reads as follows: TGTGCCAGTAGTATCATCCAGGGGAAAGGCTATGGCTACACCTTC.